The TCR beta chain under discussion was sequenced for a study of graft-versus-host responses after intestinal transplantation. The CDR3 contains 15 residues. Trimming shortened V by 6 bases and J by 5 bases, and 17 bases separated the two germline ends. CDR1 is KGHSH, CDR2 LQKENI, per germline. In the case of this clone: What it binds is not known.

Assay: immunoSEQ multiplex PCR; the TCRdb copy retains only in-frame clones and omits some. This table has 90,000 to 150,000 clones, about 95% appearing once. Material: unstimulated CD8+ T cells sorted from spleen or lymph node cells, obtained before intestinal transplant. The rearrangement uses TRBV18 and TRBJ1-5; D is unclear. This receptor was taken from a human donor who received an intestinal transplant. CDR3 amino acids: CASSFMAGPYQPQHF. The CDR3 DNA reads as TGTGCCAGCTCGTTCATGGCAGGCCCCTATCAGCCCCAGCATTTT.